This is a list of T cell receptor beta chains from one sample in a study of OX40 agonist ivuxolimab in advanced cancers. Only in-frame clones appear in the TCRdb table, and some are missing; sequencing was by immunoSEQ multiplex PCR. The sample comprises approximately 22,000 clones, 84% of which are singletons, and more than 30% rests with the top ten. The sample here was CD4+ or CD8+ T cells sorted from blood, taken in a trial of the OX40 agonist ivuxolimab. The receptors were gathered from an adult with an advanced solid tumor such as melanoma, head and neck, liver or kidney cancer. Both conserved end residues are part of each CDR3. The D gene is left open where the match is weak.

TRBV2	-	TRBJ2-7	CASSERQTYEQYF
TRBV5-1	-	TRBJ2-3	CASSLASGTDTQYF
TRBV7-8	TRBD2	TRBJ2-3	CASSSRTSGRGGTDTQYF
TRBV27	-	TRBJ1-5	CASSIHRGYSNQPQHF
TRBV11-3	TRBD1	TRBJ2-7	CASSGQQGAKQYF
TRBV4-1	-	TRBJ2-1	CASSQDSEDEQFF
TRBV12-5	-	TRBJ2-2	CASGLGTSNTGELFF
TRBV7-6	TRBD2	TRBJ2-7	CASSSPAKAGEGEQYF
TRBV9	-	TRBJ2-7	CASGGGNYEQYF
TRBV27	-	TRBJ2-1	CASSFGLRNEQFF
TRBV6-6	TRBD1	TRBJ2-7	CASSSGTEVNEQYF
TRBV5-6	-	TRBJ1-5	CASSLGGSQPQHF
TRBV5-3	-	TRBJ2-5	CASSPRSEQETQYF
TRBV5-6	TRBD1	TRBJ2-7	CASSFGTGNHEQYF
TRBV9	-	TRBJ2-3	CASSVAGAGADTQYF
TRBV7-3	-	TRBJ2-3	CASSLGTLLASTDTQYF
TRBV11-2	-	TRBJ1-1	CASARGADTEAFF
TRBV21-1	-	TRBJ2-1	CASSYGLAHCYNEQFF
TRBV5-6	-	TRBJ2-7	CASSSTAAGEQYF
TRBV14	-	TRBJ1-1	CASSLHPDGGAFF
TRBV9	-	TRBJ2-2	CASSDRPAKGGAGELFF
TRBV11-2	-	TRBJ2-7	CASSRTGLSYEQYF
TRBV7-8	TRBD1	TRBJ2-7	CASSLGTGDEQYF
TRBV13	-	TRBJ1-1	CASSSWGQGDTEAFF
TRBV5-1	-	TRBJ2-2	CASSETEANTGELFF
TRBV28	-	TRBJ1-2	CASSPQIEPGYGYTF
TRBV7-9	-	TRBJ2-5	CASSLQSGRGETQYF
TRBV27	TRBD2	TRBJ2-1	CASSPTLTSPSYNEQFF
TRBV27	-	TRBJ2-7	CASSSQGYEQYF
TRBV9	TRBD2	TRBJ2-7	CASSTGTSGSQAYEQYF
TRBV6-5	-	TRBJ2-3	CASTSRGDTQYF
TRBV2	TRBD1	TRBJ2-7	CASMAGGYEQYF
TRBV6-1	TRBD2	TRBJ2-5	CASSLAGAETQYF
TRBV19	-	TRBJ1-5	CASSMAAPNQPQHF
TRBV9	TRBD1	TRBJ1-1	CASSVQTGATEAFF